The next 20 T cell receptor beta chains were all read from a single sample in a study of cytomegalovirus exposure and HLA in healthy donors. The PCR was carried out with 60 Vbeta primers and 13 Jbeta primers. Produced via immunoSEQ multiplex PCR; TCRdb's table is partial and in-frame only. The table records 200,000 to 250,000 clones, 77% of them present only once. Sequenced material: PBMCs. Receptors were obtained from a woman aged 60 to 75 in good health and CMV-seropositive.

The CDR3: CASSLQRRGSGNTIYF. The CDR3 coding sequence is TGTGCCAGCAGCTTGCAACGCAGGGGTTCTGGAAACACCATATATTTT. This chain connects TRBV7-9 to TRBJ1-3; tentatively, D is TRBD1 (6 bases). V shed 3 bases and J shed 1 base, with 13 bases lying between them. This CDR3 contains 16 residues. Per the germline V gene, CDR1 is SEHNR and CDR2 is FQNEAQ (reference sequence). The complete variable domain, with remaining parts taken from reference TRBV7-9 and TRBJ1-3, reads DTGVSQNPRHKITKRGQNVTFRCDPISEHNRLYWYRQTLGQGPEFLTYFQNEAQLEKSRLLSDRFSAERPKGSFSTLEIQRTEQGDSAMYLCASSLQRRGSGNTIYFGEGSWLTVV.

The chain carries TRBV10-1 and TRBJ2-7; possibly TRBD1 for D (6 bases). The V gene's germline CDR1 is WNHNN and CDR2 SYGVQD (reference sequence). The CDR3 has 14 amino acids. With 8 bases removed from V and 0 bases from J, the gap between germline ends came to 14 bases. This CDR3 is CASRDWTASYEQYF. For the CDR3, the DNA is TGCGCCAGCCGCGACTGGACAGCCTCCTACGAGCAGTACTTC.

V gene TRBV30 combines with J gene TRBJ1-2; 7 bases align to TRBD1. In germline, CDR1 is GTSNPN, CDR2 SVGIG (reference sequence). The CDR3 extends over 10 amino acids. V dropped 3 bases and J dropped 10; count of bases not matched to a gene: 2. The CDR3 nucleotides read TGTGCCTGGAGAGGGGGCCACTACACCTTC. Its protein is CAWRGGHYTF.

This clone was picked up one time. V usage is TRBV15 and J usage is TRBJ2-1, with D unresolved. Trimming removed 0 bases from V and 6 bases from J, with 9 bases in between. From germline, CDR1 is LNHNV and CDR2 YYDKDF (reference sequence). The CDR3 is 14 residues long. CDR3 sequence (DNA): TGTGCCACCAGCAGAGATAGAAGCGCCAATGAGCAGTTCTTC. This gives the protein CATSRDRSANEQFF.

This clone was seen a handful of times. The chain recombines TRBV6-6 with TRBJ1-5; D not certain. The CDR3 has 15 residues. Germline assignment: CDR1 MNHNY and CDR2 SVGAGI (reference sequence). V dropped 6 bases and J dropped 5 bases, with 17 bases sitting between them. CDR3 coding DNA: TGTGCCAGCAGCCGTGACTCAAGGCGGGATCAGCCCCAGCATTTT. Translated, it gives CASSRDSRRDQPQHF.

This chain joins TRBV15 and TRBJ1-5; 10 bases agree with TRBD1. This CDR3 comprises 16 residues. CDR1 and CDR2 from the germline V gene are LNHNV and YYDKDF (reference sequence). The trim removed 3 bases at V and 0 bases at J, leaving 2 bases unmatched. CDR3 sequence: CATSRGQGYSNQPQHF. CDR3 nucleotides: TGTGCCACCAGCAGGGGACAGGGGTATAGCAATCAGCCCCAGCATTTT. The full variable domain, its missing parts supplied by reference TRBV15 and TRBJ1-5, is DAMVIQNPRYQVTQFGKPVTLSCSQTLNHNVMYWYQQKSSQAPKLLFHYYDKDFNNEADTPDNFQSRRPNTSFCFLDIRSPGLGDTAMYLCATSRGQGYSNQPQHFGDGTRLSIL.

In this sample, this clone turned up a few times. The genes are TRBV5-1 and TRBJ2-5, with D possibly matching TRBD1 (5 bases). The germline CDR1 and CDR2 sequences are SGHRS and YFSETQ. Between the trimmed V and J ends, which lost 1 base and 4 bases, there was a span of 8 bases. The CDR3 sequence is 13 residues long. CDR3: CASSLSGAETQYF. The CDR3, as DNA: TGCGCCAGCAGCTTGAGTGGGGCAGAGACCCAGTACTTC.

The chain has TRBV30 and TRBJ2-2, with 9 bases identical to TRBD2. In germline, CDR1 is GTSNPN, CDR2 SVGIG (reference sequence). Trimming cost V 2 bases and J 2 bases; bases outside gene matches: 9. The CDR3 runs to 17 residues. The CDR3 DNA is TGTGCCTGGAGTTGGGTAGCGGGGGCCTATAACACCGGGGAGCTGTTTTTT. Translated: CAWSWVAGAYNTGELFF.

This clone was observed a few times. V is TRBV7-9 and J is TRBJ1-1, with D uncertain. The germline CDR1 and CDR2 sequences are SEHNR and FQNEAQ (reference sequence). The CDR3 is made up of 14 amino acids. V was pared by 5 bases and J by 3 bases, with 13 bases between. Written as DNA, the CDR3 is TGTGCCAGCAGCATAACCCGCCGGGACACTGAAGCTTTCTTT. Encoded protein: CASSITRRDTEAFF. The whole variable domain, remainder taken from reference TRBV7-9 and TRBJ1-1, is DTGVSQNPRHKITKRGQNVTFRCDPISEHNRLYWYRQTLGQGPEFLTYFQNEAQLEKSRLLSDRFSAERPKGSFSTLEIQRTEQGDSAMYLCASSITRRDTEAFFGQGTRLTVV.

The rearrangement joins TRBV11-3 to TRBJ2-3, with a possible D match to TRBD1 (7 bases). V dropped 5 bases and J dropped 4 bases, with 19 bases sitting between them. Germline-derived CDR1 and CDR2 are SGHNT and YENEEA. This CDR3 has 16 amino acids. Here the CDR3 reads CASSAGGLAEADTQYF. Here the CDR3 DNA reads TGTGCCAGCAGCGCAGGGGGATTAGCGGAGGCAGATACGCAGTATTTT.

The V and J genes are TRBV2 and TRBJ2-7; TRBD1 matches 9 bases. The V and J ends lost 8 bases and 3 bases, in that order; junction bases with no gene match: 8. Germline V CDR1 and CDR2: SNHLY, FYNNEI. The CDR3 runs to 14 residues. CDR3 bases: TGTGCCAGCTTATCGGGACAGGGTAGCTACGAGCAGTACTTC. This encodes CASLSGQGSYEQYF.

In its sample, this clone was seen once. One junction end does not reproduce the germline sequence, and a read error may be involved. The chain recombines TRBV15 with TRBJ2-7, with 8 bases lining up with TRBD2. CDR3 length equals 12 residues. Per the germline V gene, CDR1 is LNHNV and CDR2 is YYDKDF (reference sequence). CDR3 nucleotides: TGTGCCACCAGCAGAGATGGGGTAGCGGGGACCTTC. Translated, it gives CATSRDGVAGTF.

This clone was recorded once. The chain employs TRBV6-6 and TRBJ2-1, with a tentative D call TRBD2 (5 bases). The CDR3 contains 15 residues. V dropped 4 bases and J dropped 6 bases, with 16 bases sitting between them. Germline values: CDR1 MNHNY, CDR2 SVGAGI (reference sequence). The CDR3 DNA follows: TGTGCCAGCAGTTCCCCCACGGAGGATCGCAATGAGCAGTTCTTC. It encodes CASSSPTEDRNEQFF.

The rearrangement links TRBV5-4 to TRBJ2-1; possibly TRBD2 for D (6 bases). The germline V and J ends were trimmed by 4 bases and 7 bases, with 21 bases remaining between them. Germline-derived CDR1 and CDR2 are SGHNT and YYREEE (reference sequence). CDR3 size: 16 residues. CDR3 region: CASSAPALAPGNEQFF. CDR3 sequence (DNA): TGTGCCAGCAGCGCACCGGCACTAGCTCCTGGGAATGAGCAGTTCTTC.

The chain links TRBV18 to TRBJ1-5; a possible D gene is TRBD1 (5 bases). Germline V lookup: CDR1 KGHSH, CDR2 LQKENI. The V and J ends lost 6 bases and 0 bases respectively, with 9 bases between them. This CDR3 region has 14 residues. The CDR3 region is CASSTRDSNQPQHF. The CDR3 coding sequence is TGTGCCAGCTCCACCAGGGATAGCAATCAGCCCCAGCATTTT.

This clone was counted a few times. The chain combines TRBV5-4 with TRBJ2-2; D not resolved. Trimming removed 3 bases at V and 0 bases at J, with 6 bases between. Germline CDR1 and CDR2: SGHNT and YYREEE (reference sequence). This CDR3 contains 14 residues. The CDR3 loop reads CASSSSPNTGELFF. In DNA form, the CDR3 reads TGTGCCAGCAGCTCGTCCCCGAACACCGGGGAGCTGTTTTTT.

A note on this clone: The sample carries other DNA sequences with the same CDR3. The J gene is TRBJ2-3, the V gene TRBV27, with D tentatively TRBD2 (5 bases). In germline, CDR1 is MNHEY, CDR2 SMNVEV (reference sequence). The V gene lost 2 bases and the J gene lost 6 bases, with 6 bases spanning the gap. This CDR3 comprises 12 residues. Written as DNA, the CDR3 is TGTGCCAGCAGTTTAGGCGGGGATACGCAGTATTTT. As protein: CASSLGGDTQYF.

The chain is built from TRBV7-9 and TRBJ2-5; 8 bases fit TRBD2. The CDR3 totals 16 residues. The ends lost 3 bases at V and 2 bases at J; junction bases unmatched: 8. Germline V gene data show CDR1 as SEHNR and CDR2 as FQNEAQ (reference sequence). CDR3 amino acids: CASSFLAGLVQETQYF. Written as DNA, the CDR3 is TGTGCCAGCAGCTTCTTAGCGGGACTCGTTCAAGAGACCCAGTACTTC.

J is TRBJ1-5 and V is TRBV19, with TRBD1 identical over 9 bases. J lost 2 bases, V lost 4 bases, and 3 bases had no gene match. Germline V gives CDR1 LNHDA, CDR2 SQIVND (reference sequence). This CDR3 has 15 residues. In DNA, the CDR3 is TGTGCCAGTAGTACTAGGACAGGGGGCAATCAGCCCCAGCATTTT. Protein sequence: CASSTRTGGNQPQHF.

The rearrangement uses TRBV11-2 and TRBJ2-5, with a possible D match to TRBD1 (6 bases). V was trimmed by 5 bases and J by 2 bases, leaving 15 bases between them. Germline V CDR1 and CDR2: SGHAT, FQNNGV. This CDR3 comprises 15 residues. The CDR3 region has the DNA TGTGCCAGCAGCCGCAGGGGTACCCTTCAAGAGACCCAGTACTTC. Its protein is CASSRRGTLQETQYF.